This T cell receptor beta chain derives from a study of blood T cell repertoires in COVID-19. Across the study: In each case, the material was cDNA or gDNA derived from T cells, B-cell-depleted T cells, or PBMCs.

This CDR3 is 13 amino acids long. Germline V gene sequence: CDR1 LGHNA, CDR2 YSLEER. The V end lost 0 bases, the J end lost 7 bases, and 7 bases lay between the germline ends. Only in-frame clones appear in the TCRdb table, and some are missing; sequencing was by immunoSEQ multiplex PCR. The sample has tens of thousands of clones; about 89% are singletons. Material: peripheral blood. The TCR comes from a man aged 70-80 years with active or convalescent COVID-19. The chain carries TRBV4-3 and TRBJ2-1; no clear D. CDR3 DNA: TGCGCCAGCAGCCAAGATTGGCAAAATGAGCAGTTCTTC. This codes for CASSQDWQNEQFF.